This T cell receptor (beta chain) was observed in a study of T-cell memory formation after mild COVID-19. General observations from the study: Clones contracting day 15 to 85 were balanced CD4/CD8; later expanders leaned CD4+. A second wave of clones peaked on day 37, and their SARS-CoV-2 specificity went unconfirmed. Some responding clones appeared in pre-infection memory, suggesting cross-reactive memory joined.

The V end was cut by 6 bases, the J end by 4 bases, with 15 bases between. The CDR3 is 14 residues long. TCR alpha and TCR beta cDNA libraries with sample barcodes and UMIs came from 5'RACE using constant-segment primers. Using its own MiXCR run on the 5' RACE reads, TCRdb lists one record per CDR3 protein. The sample shows 6,000 to 7,000 distinct CDR3 sequences, roughly 20% of them seen only once. In its sample, this clonotype is medium-sized. Antigen unknown. The gene calls are TRBV12-3 or TRBV12-4 and TRBJ1-2, with D tentatively TRBD1 (5 bases). The TCR originated in an adult woman who had mild COVID-19 (a few samples of this study predate the infection). Cell type and time point are not known. Sequencing was carried out using PBMCs or a T cell subset sorted from them (not recorded which). The CDR3 DNA reads TGTGCCAGCAGCGACAGTTATTTGAGCTATGGCTACACCTTC. As protein: CASSDSYLSYGYTF.